One sample yielded the 22 T cell receptor beta chains listed below, sequenced in a study of blood T cell repertoires in COVID-19. Profiling relied on immunoSEQ multiplex PCR, and the TCRdb table lists in-frame clones only, not all of them. Of under 350,000 clones in the sample, 86% are singletons; the top ten hold about 4.2%. Sequenced material: PBMCs or T cells enriched from blood (not recorded which). The receptors were gathered from a middle-aged woman with acute COVID-19.

This clone is a singleton in its sample. This chain links TRBV4-1 with TRBJ2-1; 8 nucleotides line up with TRBD2. The CDR3 consists of 16 residues. The germline gives CDR1 MGHRA, CDR2 YSYEKL. V lost 3 bases, J lost 8 bases, and 12 bases stayed unmatched. The CDR3: CASSQDSGRGGDEQFF. The CDR3 bases are TGCGCCAGCAGCCAGGATTCCGGGAGGGGTGGAGATGAGCAGTTCTTC.

The chain joins TRBV15 to TRBJ1-5, with 7 bases lining up with TRBD1. The CDR3 is 15 residues long. Germline CDR1 reads LNHNV; CDR2 reads YYDKDF (reference sequence). V dropped 1 base and J dropped 5; count of bases not matched to a gene: 5. The CDR3 nucleotides read TGTGCCACCAGCAGAGCGCAGGGGGGCTATCAGCCCCAGCATTTT. This sequence encodes CATSRAQGGYQPQHF.

The chain couples TRBV19 to TRBJ2-3; 11 bases fit TRBD2. Germline V gene sequence: CDR1 LNHDA, CDR2 SQIVND (reference sequence). The junction had 13 bases not matched to a gene; V was cut back by 3 bases and J by 2 bases. CDR3 size: 19 residues. The CDR3 here is CASSIWLAGGKPYTDTQYF. CDR3 in DNA: TGTGCCAGTAGTATCTGGCTAGCGGGGGGCAAACCTTACACAGATACGCAGTATTTT.

This chain joins TRBV7-9 and TRBJ1-5; perhaps TRBD1 as D (5 bases). This CDR3 spans 13 amino acids. V lost 5 bases, J lost 6 bases, and 11 bases lay in between. Germline V lookup: CDR1 SEHNR, CDR2 FQNEAQ (reference sequence). This CDR3 is CASSTTEAQPQHF. The DNA for the CDR3 is TGTGCCAGCAGCACGACAGAGGCTCAGCCCCAGCATTTT. The variable domain in full, completed from reference TRBV7-9 and TRBJ1-5, reads DTGVSQNPRHKITKRGQNVTFRCDPISEHNRLYWYRQTLGQGPEFLTYFQNEAQLEKSRLLSDRFSAERPKGSFSTLEIQRTEQGDSAMYLCASSTTEAQPQHFGDGTRLSIL.

A single count supports this clone. The chain joins TRBV15 to TRBJ1-2; D might be TRBD1 (5 bases). The V gene lost 0 bases and the J gene lost 4 bases, with 18 bases spanning the gap. This CDR3 spans 17 amino acids. The germline V gene has CDR1 LNHNV and CDR2 YYDKDF (reference sequence). As DNA, the CDR3 is TGTGCCACCAGCAGAGATCGAGGCAGGGCCCCGCTCTATGGCTACACCTTC. The encoded protein is CATSRDRGRAPLYGYTF. The complete variable domain, with remaining parts taken from reference TRBV15 and TRBJ1-2, reads DAMVIQNPRYQVTQFGKPVTLSCSQTLNHNVMYWYQQKSSQAPKLLFHYYDKDFNNEADTPDNFQSRRPNTSFCFLDIRSPGLGDTAMYLCATSRDRGRAPLYGYTFGSGTRLTVV.

V is TRBV7-9 and J is TRBJ1-1; no reliable D call. The CDR3 totals 17 residues. The V gene's germline CDR1 is SEHNR and CDR2 FQNEAQ (reference sequence). The V gene lost 7 bases and the J gene lost 4 bases, with 25 bases spanning the gap. Here the CDR3 DNA reads TGTGCCAGCACCTTCGGCCGTCCGGGGTTGCGTCCCACTGAAGCTTTCTTT. Its translation is CASTFGRPGLRPTEAFF.

This chain joins TRBV7-9 and TRBJ2-5, with 10 positions matching TRBD2. The CDR3 contains 15 residues. Germline-derived CDR1 and CDR2 are SEHNR and FQNEAQ (reference sequence). Unmatched junction bases numbered 7, after V lost 4 bases and J lost 5 bases. This CDR3 is CASSYSGGAMETQYF. CDR3 bases: TGTGCCAGCAGCTACAGCGGGGGGGCCATGGAGACCCAGTACTTC.

The genes are TRBV2 and TRBJ2-1; 9 nucleotides line up with TRBD2. After removal of 6 bases from V and 4 bases from J, the junction contained 10 bases not matched to a gene. Germline CDR1 is SNHLY and CDR2 is FYNNEI. There are 16 residues in the CDR3. This chain's CDR3 is CASRGVAGDLYNEQFF. CDR3 nucleotides: TGTGCCAGCAGGGGGGTAGCGGGAGACTTATACAATGAGCAGTTCTTC.

This clone was seen only a few times. J is TRBJ1-1 and V is TRBV29-1, with D possibly matching TRBD1 (5 bases). CDR3 length equals 11 residues. Per germline, CDR1 SQVTM and CDR2 ANQGSEA. Trimming removed 4 bases at V and 6 bases at J, with 9 bases between. CDR3 region: CSVAGGAEAFF. As DNA, the CDR3 is TGCAGCGTTGCGGGAGGGGCTGAAGCTTTCTTT. Drawing the rest from reference TRBV29-1 and TRBJ1-1, the complete variable domain is SAVISQKPSRDICQRGTSLTIQCQVDSQVTMMFWYRQQPGQSLTLIATANQGSEATYESGFVIDKFPISRPNLTFSTLTVSNMSPEDSSIYLCSVAGGAEAFFGQGTRLTVV.

The chain uses TRBV15 and TRBJ1-1; tentatively, D is TRBD1 (6 bases). V was clipped by 2 bases and J by 6 bases, with 13 bases between them. The CDR3 is made up of 14 amino acids. The germline V gene has CDR1 LNHNV and CDR2 YYDKDF (reference sequence). CDR3 region: CATSRSQGYSEAFF. In nucleotides, the CDR3 is TGTGCCACCAGCAGATCACAGGGTTACTCTGAAGCTTTCTTT.

V and J are TRBV27 and TRBJ2-7; unclear D gene. V dropped 5 bases and J dropped 0 bases, with 11 bases sitting between them. This CDR3 is built from 14 residues. Germline V gene sequence: CDR1 MNHEY, CDR2 SMNVEV (reference sequence). DNA of the CDR3: TGTGCCAGCAGTCCTACAGTCGTCTCCTACGAGCAGTACTTC. This sequence encodes CASSPTVVSYEQYF.

In its sample, this clone was seen once. The gene calls are TRBV19 and TRBJ1-2, with D hard to call. V was shortened by 1 base and J by 4 bases, with 7 bases between the two germline ends. There are 13 residues in the CDR3. Germline V CDR1 and CDR2: LNHDA, SQIVND (reference sequence). In nucleotides, the CDR3 is TGTGCCAGTAGTATAGGAGAGGGCTATGGCTACACCTTC. Its protein product is CASSIGEGYGYTF.

CDR3 bases: TGTGCCAGCAGCTTAACAGGATTCACTGAAGCTTTCTTT. Its translation is CASSLTGFTEAFF. This rearrangement joins TRBV11-3 to TRBJ1-1, with TRBD1 as a possible D gene (5 bases). Deletions cut 2 bases from V and 4 bases from J, with 8 bases between. The CDR3 has 13 residues. Per germline, CDR1 SGHNT and CDR2 YENEEA.

This clone was counted only a few times. The chain recombines TRBV4-1 with TRBJ1-1; D is unresolved. The CDR3 is 11 amino acids. Germline V gene sequence: CDR1 MGHRA, CDR2 YSYEKL. The ends were cut back, 8 bases at V and 3 bases at J, with 7 bases in the middle. The CDR3 spells CASGRDTEAFF. The CDR3 nucleotides read TGCGCCAGCGGTCGGGACACTGAAGCTTTCTTT.

The rearrangement links TRBV6-2 or TRBV6-3 to TRBJ1-1; D is undetermined. The germline V and J ends were trimmed by 5 bases and 4 bases, with 14 bases remaining between them. This CDR3 spans 14 amino acids. Germline V gene sequence: CDR1 MNHEY, CDR2 SVGEGT. The CDR3 DNA sequence: TGTGCCAGCAGTAGAGTAGGGAGCGGCACTGAAGCTTTCTTT. This codes for CASSRVGSGTEAFF.

The gene calls are TRBV4-2 and TRBJ1-2; TRBD1 aligns across 7 bases. Germline V gives CDR1 LGHNA, CDR2 YNFKEQ. Trimming took 1 base from V and 2 from J; bases not matched to a gene: 10. This CDR3 is built from 17 residues. CDR3 sequence (DNA): TGTGCCAGCAGCCAAGGGATCTGGACAGGCGAAAACTATGGCTACACCTTC. Protein product: CASSQGIWTGENYGYTF.

The chain couples TRBV15 to TRBJ2-5; possibly TRBD1 for D (5 bases). The CDR3 is 13 residues long. Deletions cut 0 bases from V and 4 bases from J, with 6 bases between. The germline V gene has CDR1 LNHNV and CDR2 YYDKDF (reference sequence). The CDR3 sequence: CATSRDRGETQYF. Here the CDR3 DNA reads TGTGCCACCAGCAGAGATAGGGGAGAGACCCAGTACTTC.

This sequence joins TRBV9 and TRBJ2-3; D remains unclear. This CDR3 region has 12 residues. Deletions cut 3 bases from V and 4 bases from J, with 6 bases between. Germline V gene data show CDR1 as SGDLS and CDR2 as YYNGEE. As DNA, the CDR3 is TGTGCCAGCAGCGCATCAGCAGATACGCAGTATTTT. This translates into CASSASADTQYF.

The chain is built from TRBV11-2 and TRBJ1-1; the match to TRBD1 covers 7 bases. Germline loops: CDR1 SGHAT, CDR2 FQNNGV. V shed 3 bases, J shed 5 bases, and the junction held 9 bases outside the gene matches. The CDR3 contains 15 residues. CDR3 in amino acids: CASSLGTVKDTEAFF. DNA of the CDR3: TGTGCCAGCAGCTTGGGGACAGTAAAGGATACTGAAGCTTTCTTT.

This clone was found a few times. The CDR3 nucleotides read TGTGCCAGCAGCCACACTGGGACAGGGGGCGGCTACACCTTC. Its protein is CASSHTGTGGGYTF. The chain combines TRBV5-4 with TRBJ1-2, with 12 nucleotides matching TRBD1. This CDR3 is built from 14 residues. V was clipped by 4 bases and J by 8 bases; unmatched bases: 6. Germline V CDR1 and CDR2: SGHNT, YYREEE (reference sequence). Full variable domain (rest looked up from reference TRBV5-4 and TRBJ1-2): ETGVTQSPTHLIKTRGQQVTLRCSSQSGHNTVSWYQQALGQGPQFIFQYYREEENGRGNFPPRFSGLQFPNYSSELNVNALELDDSALYLCASSHTGTGGGYTFGSGTRLTVV.

The rearrangement links TRBV11-2 to TRBJ1-1, with 8 bases fitting TRBD1. Trimming took 3 bases from V and 1 from J; bases not matched to a gene: 4. This CDR3 spans 15 amino acids. CDR1 and CDR2 from the germline V gene are SGHAT and FQNNGV. The CDR3 here is CASSLDRVTNTEAFF. The CDR3 DNA follows: TGTGCCAGCAGCTTGGACAGGGTAACGAACACTGAAGCTTTCTTT.

The chain joins TRBV7-9 to TRBJ1-4; tentatively, D is TRBD1 (5 bases). This CDR3 spans 14 amino acids. Trimming took off 6 bases at V and 8 bases at J, with 16 bases between the two ends. CDR1 SEHNR and CDR2 FQNEAQ come from the germline V gene (reference sequence). The CDR3: CASSAEGWGEKLFF. DNA for the CDR3: TGTGCCAGCAGTGCGGAGGGCTGGGGGGAAAAACTGTTTTTT.